This T cell receptor (beta chain) was obtained from a study of T cell repertoires in cytomegalovirus infection. About the research overall: Through public TCR beta signatures, both CMV infection and matching HLA type were indicated.

TCRdb passed the reads through MiXCR, listing each CDR3 protein once. The sample includes 200,000 to 300,000 distinct CDR3 sequences, roughly an eighth seen only once; the top ten take 8.8%. This clonotype was obtained from a human donor in good health (CMV status not recorded). Some clones in this sample may be carry-over from other donors' samples. Sample: PBMCs.

The CDR3 region has the DNA TGTGCCAGCAGCGCACCCGGCGGGGCTGACATTCAGTACTTC. Protein sequence: CASSAPGGADIQYF. The V gene is TRBV5-4, the J gene TRBJ2-4; weak D call: TRBD2 (6 bases). V was shortened by 4 bases and J by 8 bases, with 16 bases between the two germline ends. The CDR3 runs to 14 residues. Germline values: CDR1 SGHNT, CDR2 YYREEE (reference sequence).